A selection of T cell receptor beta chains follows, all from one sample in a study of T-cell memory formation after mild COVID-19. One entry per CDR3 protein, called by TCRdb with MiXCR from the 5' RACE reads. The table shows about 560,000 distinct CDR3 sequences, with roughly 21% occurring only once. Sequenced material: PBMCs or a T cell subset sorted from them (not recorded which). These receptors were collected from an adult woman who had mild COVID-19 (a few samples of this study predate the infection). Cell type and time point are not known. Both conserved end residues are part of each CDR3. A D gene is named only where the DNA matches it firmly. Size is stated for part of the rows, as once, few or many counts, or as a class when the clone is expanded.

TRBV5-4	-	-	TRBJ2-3	TGTGCCAGCAGTTTGAAGGGAAGGGATACGCAGTATTTT	CASSLKGRDTQYF
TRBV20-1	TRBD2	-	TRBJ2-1	TGCAGTGCTAGAGCATATTTAGCGGGAGGGATGTCCTACAATGAGCAGTTCTTC	CSARAYLAGGMSYNEQFF
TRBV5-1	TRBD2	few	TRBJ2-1	TGCGCCAGCAGCTTACTAGCGGGAGTAACCCCTTCCTACAATGAGCAGTTCTTC	CASSLLAGVTPSYNEQFF
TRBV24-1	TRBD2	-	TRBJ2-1	TGTGCCACCAGTGATTTCGCTAGCGGTTACAATGAGCAGTTCTTC	CATSDFASGYNEQFF
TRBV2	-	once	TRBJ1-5	TGTGCCAGCAGTGGTACACCCCGAACTCGGACAGGCAATCAGCCCCAGCATTTT	CASSGTPRTRTGNQPQHF
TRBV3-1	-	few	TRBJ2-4	TGTGCCAGCAGTCAACGCGGGACACCAGACCAAAACATTCAGTACTTC	CASSQRGTPDQNIQYF
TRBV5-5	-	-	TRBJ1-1	TGTGCCAGCAGCTTCCGAGGGCTCACCATGAACACTGAAGCTTTCTTT	CASSFRGLTMNTEAFF
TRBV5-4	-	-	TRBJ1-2	TGTGCCAGCAGCTTGGTACGGGGCTGGGGCTACACCTTC	CASSLVRGWGYTF
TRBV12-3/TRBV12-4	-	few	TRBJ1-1	TGTGCCAGCCGAGGGGCGACGGGGGTGAACACTGAAGCTTTCTTT	CASRGATGVNTEAFF
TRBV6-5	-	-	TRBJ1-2	TGTGCCAGCAGTTACTCATTGGCGGAACTGAACTATGGCTACACCTTC	CASSYSLAELNYGYTF
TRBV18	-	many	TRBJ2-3	TGTGCCAGCTCAACGGACTATTCCAGCACAGATACGCAGTATTTT	CASSTDYSSTDTQYF
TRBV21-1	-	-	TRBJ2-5	TGTGCCAGCAGCAAACCATCGGAGACCCAGTACTTC	CASSKPSETQYF
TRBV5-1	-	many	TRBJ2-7	TGCGCCAGCAGCTTGGCCGGAAAGCAGTCCTACGAGCAGTACTTC	CASSLAGKQSYEQYF
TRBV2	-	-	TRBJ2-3	TGTGCCAGCAATAGGATTAGCACAGATACGCAGTATTTT	CASNRISTDTQYF
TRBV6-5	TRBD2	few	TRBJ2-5	TGTGCCAGCAGTTCTAGCGGGGGGGTCAGCGAGACCCAGTACTTC	CASSSSGGVSETQYF
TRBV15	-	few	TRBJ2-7	TGTGCCACCAGCAGAGATAGAGGGGGGTCCTACGAGCAGTACTTC	CATSRDRGGSYEQYF